Below, 11 T cell receptor beta chains from the same sample are listed, as sequenced in a study of healthy donors' naive CD4 and CD8 T cells. A linear amplification protocol produced the TCR libraries from around 500 ng of total RNA. A single record per CDR3 protein comes from TCRdb applying MiXCR to the reads. There are around 180,000 distinct CDR3 sequences in the sample; about 70% occur only once, and roughly 2.4% lies in the top ten. The sample comprised naive CD4+ and CD8+ T cells sorted from blood, pooled from several donors. The receptor source for this set is a pool of human donors in good health; the sample pools cells from several healthy donors.

The rearrangement joins TRBV6-5 to TRBJ1-1; D call uncertain. Germline CDR1 is MNHEY and CDR2 is SVGAGI. The CDR3 totals 15 residues. Trimming shortened V by 0 bases and J by 9 bases, and 17 bases separated the two germline ends. The CDR3 DNA reads TGTGCCAGCAGTTACTCGAATCAGGATTTGTTGAAAGCTTTCTTT. The encoded protein is CASSYSNQDLLKAFF.

The chain is built from TRBV29-1 and TRBJ1-1; D perhaps matches TRBD1 (5 bases). The germline CDR1 and CDR2 sequences are SQVTM and ANQGSEA. Trimming took 5 bases from V and 11 from J, leaving 12 bases between them. The CDR3 contains 10 residues. CDR3 sequence (DNA): TGCAGCGTTTGGGTTGAGGGGGCTTTCTTT. This encodes CSVWVEGAFF.

This rearrangement joins TRBV6-5 to TRBJ2-7, with unresolved D. Per the germline V gene, CDR1 is MNHEY and CDR2 is SVGAGI. This CDR3 is built from 13 residues. The ends were cut back, 0 bases at V and 3 bases at J, with 6 bases in the middle. The CDR3 loop is CASSYSISYEQYF. The CDR3 DNA sequence: TGTGCCAGCAGTTACTCGATTAGCTACGAGCAGTACTTC.

About this clonotype: The junction and the germline gene differ at one end; a read error may be behind it. The rearrangement joins TRBV6-5 to TRBJ1-2, with a weak D call TRBD1 (6 bases). Germline CDR1 reads MNHEY; CDR2 reads SVGAGI. The CDR3 totals 13 residues. This CDR3 is CAISNDRSYGYTF. The CDR3 nucleotides read TGTGCCATCAGTAACGACAGGTCCTATGGCTACACCTTC.

The chain couples TRBV6-5 to TRBJ2-1; 12 bases agree with TRBD2. The CDR3 runs to 16 residues. The germline CDR1 and CDR2 sequences are MNHEY and SVGAGI. With V trimmed by 2 bases and J by 9 bases, 8 bases remained unmatched. In DNA form, the CDR3 reads TGTGCCAGCAGTTACCCAGCTAGCGGGGGGGCGGGTGAGCAGTTCTTC. This gives the protein CASSYPASGGAGEQFF.

The chain has TRBV29-1 and TRBJ1-4; 8 bases line up with TRBD1. Trimming at V came to 2 bases and at J to 8 bases, leaving 7 bases not matched to a gene. Germline CDR1 SQVTM, CDR2 ANQGSEA. The CDR3 totals 14 residues. The CDR3 bases are TGCAGCGTTGAAACGCAGGGGGCAGGGGAAAAACTGTTTTTT. This codes for CSVETQGAGEKLFF.

The chain is built from TRBV28 and TRBJ2-1; tentatively, D is TRBD2 (5 bases). V was cut by 5 bases and J by 7 bases, with 9 bases left in between. This CDR3 has 12 amino acids. Germline CDR1 and CDR2: MDHEN and SYDVKM. The CDR3 spells CASSVTSNEQFF. The CDR3 DNA is TGTGCCAGCAGTGTTACTAGTAATGAGCAGTTCTTC.

The chain combines TRBV4-3 with TRBJ1-3; a possible D gene is TRBD1 (5 bases). CDR3 length: 15 amino acids. The germline V and J ends were trimmed by 4 bases and 2 bases, with 12 bases remaining between them. CDR1 is LGHNA, CDR2 YSLEER, per germline. The CDR3 DNA reads TGCGCCAGCAGCCTATCCGGGACGCCTGGAAACACCATATATTTT. Translated: CASSLSGTPGNTIYF.

This chain joins TRBV15 and TRBJ1-1; 7 bases are a match to TRBD1. Losses at the gene ends were 5 bases for V and 7 bases for J; bases not matched to a gene: 10. There are 14 residues in the CDR3. Germline V gene sequence: CDR1 LNHNV, CDR2 YYDKDF (reference sequence). CDR3: CATSSRTGEDEAFF. CDR3 bases: TGTGCCACCAGCTCCCGGACAGGAGAGGATGAAGCTTTCTTT.

J is TRBJ1-1 and V is TRBV29-1; D call uncertain. CDR1 and CDR2 (germline): SQVTM, ANQGSEA. Deletions cut 8 bases from V and 5 bases from J, with 12 bases between. The CDR3 loop spans 11 amino acids. The CDR3 sequence: CSSGDLTEAFF. The CDR3 nucleotides read TGCAGCTCAGGAGACCTAACTGAAGCTTTCTTT.

This chain connects TRBV20-1 to TRBJ2-5, with 9 bases lining up with TRBD2. The CDR3 has 12 residues. Germline V lookup: CDR1 DFQATT, CDR2 SNEGSKA (reference sequence). V shed 7 bases, J shed 5 bases, and the junction held 5 bases outside the gene matches. CDR3 coding DNA: TGCAGTGGGGCGGGAGGGATCGAGACCCAGTACTTC. This codes for CSGAGGIETQYF.